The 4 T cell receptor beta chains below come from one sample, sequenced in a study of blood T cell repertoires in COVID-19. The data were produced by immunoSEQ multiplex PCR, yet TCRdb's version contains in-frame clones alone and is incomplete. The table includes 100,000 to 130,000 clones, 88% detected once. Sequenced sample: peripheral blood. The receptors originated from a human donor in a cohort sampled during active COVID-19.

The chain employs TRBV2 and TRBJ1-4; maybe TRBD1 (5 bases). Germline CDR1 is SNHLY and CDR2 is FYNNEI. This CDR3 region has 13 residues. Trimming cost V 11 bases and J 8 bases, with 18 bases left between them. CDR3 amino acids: CAAQARMREKLFF. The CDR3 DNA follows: TGTGCCGCACAGGCCAGGATGAGGGAAAAACTGTTTTTT.

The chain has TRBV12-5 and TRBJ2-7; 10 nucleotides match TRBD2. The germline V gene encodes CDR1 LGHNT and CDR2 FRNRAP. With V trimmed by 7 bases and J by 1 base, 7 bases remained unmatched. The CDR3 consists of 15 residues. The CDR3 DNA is TGTGCTAGTGCCTCCCTACTAGCGGGATCCTACGAGCAGTACTTC. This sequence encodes CASASLLAGSYEQYF.

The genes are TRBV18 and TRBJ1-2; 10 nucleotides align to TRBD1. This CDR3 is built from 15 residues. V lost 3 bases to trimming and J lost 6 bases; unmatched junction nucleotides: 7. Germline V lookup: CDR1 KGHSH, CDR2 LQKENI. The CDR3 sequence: CASSPSTGGGNGYTF. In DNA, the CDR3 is TGTGCCAGCTCACCCTCGACAGGGGGCGGGAATGGCTACACCTTC.

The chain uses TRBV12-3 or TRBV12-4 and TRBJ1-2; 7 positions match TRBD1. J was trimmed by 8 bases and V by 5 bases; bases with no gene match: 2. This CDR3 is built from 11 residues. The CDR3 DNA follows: TGTGCCAGCAGTCCCAGGGGGGGCTACACCTTC. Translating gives CASSPRGGYTF.